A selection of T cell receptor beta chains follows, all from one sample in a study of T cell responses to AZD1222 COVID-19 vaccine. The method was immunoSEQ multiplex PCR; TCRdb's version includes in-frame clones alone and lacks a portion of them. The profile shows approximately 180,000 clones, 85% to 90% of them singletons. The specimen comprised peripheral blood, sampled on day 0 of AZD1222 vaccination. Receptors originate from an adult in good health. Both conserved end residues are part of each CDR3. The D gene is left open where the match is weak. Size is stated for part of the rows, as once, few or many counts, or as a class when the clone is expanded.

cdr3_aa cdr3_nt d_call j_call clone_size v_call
CASSKRGDTDTQYF TGTGCCAGCAGCAAGAGGGGGGACACAGATACGCAGTATTTT . TRBJ2-3 . TRBV9
CASSRSGSSLDEQYF TGTGCCAGCTCGCGCTCAGGGTCCTCTTTGGACGAGCAGTACTTC . TRBJ2-7 . TRBV18
CASSIWGYEQYF TGTGCCAGTAGTATATGGGGGTACGAGCAGTACTTC . TRBJ2-7 . TRBV19
CASSADRGTGELFF TGTGCCAGCAGTGCAGACAGGGGAACCGGGGAGCTGTTTTTT TRBD1 TRBJ2-2 once TRBV27
CASSGGQGRNYGYTF TGTGCCAGCAGCGGAGGACAGGGGAGGAACTATGGCTACACCTTC TRBD1 TRBJ1-2 . TRBV11-2
CASSDRDKVVVEQYF TGTGCCAGCAGTGACCGGGACAAAGTCGTCGTCGAGCAGTACTTC . TRBJ2-7 . TRBV28
CASSSGQDEAFF TGTGCCAGCAGCTCCGGACAGGATGAAGCTTTCTTT TRBD1 TRBJ1-1 . TRBV7-9
CASSLVRGNTGELFF TGTGCCAGCAGCTTAGTTAGGGGTAACACCGGGGAGCTGTTTTTT . TRBJ2-2 . TRBV7-9
CASSIQGALSEQYF TGTGCCAGTAGTATTCAGGGGGCACTCAGCGAGCAGTACTTC TRBD1 TRBJ2-7 . TRBV19
CASSASSDGTEAFF TGTGCCAGCAGCGCCTCCTCGGACGGCACTGAAGCTTTCTTT . TRBJ1-1 . TRBV9
CASSLQVPSYEQYF TGTGCCAGCAGCTTGCAGGTCCCCTCCTACGAGCAGTACTTC . TRBJ2-7 . TRBV5-5
CASSLIAGPTDTQYF TGCGCCAGCAGTCTAATAGCGGGGCCCACAGATACGCAGTATTTT TRBD2 TRBJ2-3 . TRBV10-1
CASSQEQGVFEKLFF TGTGCCAGCAGCCAAGAACAGGGTGTTTTTGAAAAACTGTTTTTT . TRBJ1-4 once TRBV4-2
CASQGQGDSPLHF TGTGCCAGTCAGGGACAGGGAGATTCACCCCTCCACTTT TRBD1 TRBJ1-6 . TRBV28
CASSTRTGTYEQYF TGTGCCAGCAGTACGAGGACAGGTACCTACGAGCAGTACTTC TRBD1 TRBJ2-7 . TRBV6-5
CASNAGEVLNTEAFF TGTGCCAGCAACGCAGGGGAGGTCTTGAACACTGAAGCTTTCTTT . TRBJ1-1 once TRBV2
CASNSVVEQFF TGTGCCAGCAACTCAGTTGTTGAGCAGTTCTTC . TRBJ2-1 . TRBV2
CASSYSTGSNQPQHF TGTGCCAGCAGTTACTCGACCGGCAGCAATCAGCCCCAGCATTTT . TRBJ1-5 . TRBV6-5
CASSISQGLLREQYF TGTGCCAGTAGTATATCACAGGGGCTGTTACGGGAGCAGTACTTC TRBD1 TRBJ2-7 . TRBV19
CASKRGGEAYGYTF TGTGCCAGTAAAAGAGGTGGGGAAGCCTATGGCTACACCTTC . TRBJ1-2 . TRBV6-5